A single T cell receptor (beta chain) is shown here with its context. The antigen remains undetermined. These data originate in a study of blood T cells in healthy people across ages. General study findings and limits: More naive CD4+ cells and higher diversity marked long-lived donors relative to aged donors.

Trimming cost V 1 base and J 4 bases, with 16 bases left between them. This CDR3 region has 16 residues. Germline V gene lookup returns CDR1 MNHEY and CDR2 SMNVEV (reference sequence). The donors, healthy Caucasians from Russia, were aged roughly 6 to 90. Sample-barcoded 5' priming and a J-beta primer mix drove a second PCR of about 6 to 12 cycles. Tags on each cDNA molecule came from a template-switch adaptor with 12 random nucleotides. TCRdb reprocessed the 5' RACE reads via MiXCR and lists one record per CDR3 protein. The sample consists of about 1.5 million distinct CDR3 sequences, about 45% of them appearing once.

The chain uses TRBV27 and TRBJ2-5; D is perhaps TRBD1 or TRBD2 (5 bases each). Sequencing used blood. The origin of this receptor is a woman aged 18 to 35 in good health. CDR3 amino acids: CASSLLAPGPRETQYF. For the CDR3, the DNA is TGTGCCAGCAGTTTATTAGCCCCGGGGCCCAGAGAGACCCAGTACTTC.